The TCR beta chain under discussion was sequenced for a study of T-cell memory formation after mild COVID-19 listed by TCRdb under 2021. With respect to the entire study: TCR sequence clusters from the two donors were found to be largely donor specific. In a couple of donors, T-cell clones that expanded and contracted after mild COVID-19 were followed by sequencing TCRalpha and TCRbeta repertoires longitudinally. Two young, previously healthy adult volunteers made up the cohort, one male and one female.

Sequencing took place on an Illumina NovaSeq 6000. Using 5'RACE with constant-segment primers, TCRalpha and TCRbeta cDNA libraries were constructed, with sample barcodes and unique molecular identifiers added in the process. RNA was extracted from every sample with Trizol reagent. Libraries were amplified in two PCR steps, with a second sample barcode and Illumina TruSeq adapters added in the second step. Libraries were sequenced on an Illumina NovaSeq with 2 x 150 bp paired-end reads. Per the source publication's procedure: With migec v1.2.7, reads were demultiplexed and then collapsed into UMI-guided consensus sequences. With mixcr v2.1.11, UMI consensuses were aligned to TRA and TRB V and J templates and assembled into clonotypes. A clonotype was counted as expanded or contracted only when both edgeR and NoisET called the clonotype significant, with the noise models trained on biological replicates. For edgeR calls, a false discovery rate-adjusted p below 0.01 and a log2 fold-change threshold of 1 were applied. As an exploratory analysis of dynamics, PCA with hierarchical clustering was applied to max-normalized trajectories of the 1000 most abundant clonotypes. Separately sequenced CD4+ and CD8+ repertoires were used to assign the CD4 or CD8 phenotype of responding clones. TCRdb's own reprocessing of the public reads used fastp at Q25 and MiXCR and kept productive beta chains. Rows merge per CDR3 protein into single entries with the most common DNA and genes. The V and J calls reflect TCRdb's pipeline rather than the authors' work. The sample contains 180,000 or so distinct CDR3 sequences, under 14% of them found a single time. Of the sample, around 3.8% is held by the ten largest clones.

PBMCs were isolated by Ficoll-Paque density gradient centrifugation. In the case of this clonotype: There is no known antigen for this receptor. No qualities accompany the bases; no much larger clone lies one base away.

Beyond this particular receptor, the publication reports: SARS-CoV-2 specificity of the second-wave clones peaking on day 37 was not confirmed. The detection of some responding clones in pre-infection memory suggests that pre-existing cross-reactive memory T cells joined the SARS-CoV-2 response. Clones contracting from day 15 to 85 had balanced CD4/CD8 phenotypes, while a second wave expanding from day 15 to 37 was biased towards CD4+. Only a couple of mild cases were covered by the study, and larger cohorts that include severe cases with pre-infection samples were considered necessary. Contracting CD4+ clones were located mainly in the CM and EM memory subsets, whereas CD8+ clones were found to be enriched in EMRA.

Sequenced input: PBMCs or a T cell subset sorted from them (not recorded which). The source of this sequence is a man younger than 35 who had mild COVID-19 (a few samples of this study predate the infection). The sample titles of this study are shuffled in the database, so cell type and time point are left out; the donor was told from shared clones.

For the CDR3, the sequence is CAISVQGAGYTF. The bases read TGTGCCATCAGCGTACAGGGGGCGGGCTACACCTTC. The chain is assembled from TRBV10-3 and TRBJ1-2; TRBD1 agrees with 9 junctional bases. The CDR3 spans 12 residues, from the cysteine through the phenylalanine. Of all the DNA, just the CDR3 is kept, 36 bases in frame from base 1. From V the trimming removes 6 bases and from J it removes 8 bases, while the gene matches leave 4 bases of the junction unaccounted for. The germline V gene yields ENHRY for CDR1 and SYGVKD for CDR2.